The next 9 T cell receptor beta chains were all read from a single sample in a study of blood T cell repertoires in COVID-19. The data were produced by immunoSEQ multiplex PCR, yet TCRdb's version contains in-frame clones alone and is incomplete. This repertoire shows approximately 92,000 clones, over 80% found once; its top ten account for approximately 20%. Sequenced material: peripheral blood. The receptors here all came from an older man with acute or convalescent COVID-19.

Here the CDR3 DNA reads TGTGCCACATCCTCCATGACAGGGGGAACTGGGGCCAACGTCCTGACTTTC. Its protein product is CATSSMTGGTGANVLTF. The chain combines TRBV19 with TRBJ2-6, with TRBD1 identical over 9 bases. Germline values: CDR1 LNHDA, CDR2 SQIVND (reference sequence). The CDR3 has 17 residues. The junction had 12 bases not matched to a gene; V was cut back by 10 bases and J by 2 bases.

The genes are TRBV19 and TRBJ1-5; 7 positions match TRBD1. The CDR3 consists of 15 residues. Unmatched junction bases numbered 6, after V lost 5 bases and J lost 2 bases. The germline V gene encodes CDR1 LNHDA and CDR2 SQIVND (reference sequence). The CDR3 coding sequence is TGTGCCAGTAGTCCGACAGGGATTGGCAATCAGCCCCAGCATTTT. Protein sequence: CASSPTGIGNQPQHF.

This rearrangement joins TRBV2 to TRBJ2-2; 7 nucleotides match TRBD1. The CDR3 spans 16 residues. V lost 8 bases, J lost 8 bases, and 17 bases stayed unmatched. The V gene's germline CDR1 is SNHLY and CDR2 FYNNEI. CDR3 in DNA: TGTGCCAGCTCCCGCACAGTGAAGGGGGCAACGGGGGAGCTGTTTTTT. As protein: CASSRTVKGATGELFF.

The CDR3 DNA sequence: TGTGCCAGCAACCAGCCTCGGAGGGACACTGAAGCTTTCTTT. Amino acid sequence: CASNQPRRDTEAFF. The chain employs TRBV6-6 and TRBJ1-1; D gene uncertain. The V gene's germline CDR1 is MNHNY and CDR2 SVGAGI (reference sequence). This CDR3 has 14 residues. Trimming removed 7 bases from V and 3 bases from J, with 15 bases in between.

CDR3: CASSHPQGAFSPLHF. CDR3 DNA sequence: TGCGCCAGCAGCCACCCACAGGGGGCGTTTTCACCCCTCCACTTT. V gene TRBV4-1 combines with J gene TRBJ1-6; TRBD1 agrees at 9 bases. There are 15 residues in the CDR3. J was trimmed by 9 bases and V by 3 bases; bases with no gene match: 6. Germline V CDR1 and CDR2: MGHRA, YSYEKL.

This clone was detected only once. The genes are TRBV9 and TRBJ2-5; D not certain. This CDR3 has 14 residues. Germline V lookup: CDR1 SGDLS, CDR2 YYNGEE. V dropped 0 bases and J dropped 2 bases, with 8 bases sitting between them. In DNA form, the CDR3 reads TGTGCCAGCAGCGTAGGAGGTTTTCAAGAGACCCAGTACTTC. Amino acid sequence: CASSVGGFQETQYF.

J is TRBJ2-1 and V is TRBV18; D is unclear. CDR1 and CDR2 (germline): KGHSH, LQKENI. Trimming shortened V by 2 bases and J by 0 bases, and 8 bases separated the two germline ends. The CDR3 is made up of 15 amino acids. The DNA for the CDR3 is TGTGCCAGCTCACCAGTACCGAGCTCCTACAATGAGCAGTTCTTC. Its translation: CASSPVPSSYNEQFF.

The rearrangement links TRBV12-2 to TRBJ2-7; the D segment call TRBD2 is taken from the table without a DNA check. TRBV12-2 constitutes a pseudogene. CDR3 length: 18 amino acids. The CDR3 loop reads CASRSPGEYSRWYYEQYF. The CDR3 DNA sequence: TGTGCAAGTCGCTCCCCCGGGGAGTATTCAAGGTGGTATTACGAGCAGTACTTC.

This chain uses TRBV3-1 (or the pseudogene TRBV3-2) with TRBJ2-7; weak D call: TRBD1 (6 bases). Trimming cost V 4 bases and J 3 bases, with 16 bases left between them. CDR1 is LGHDT, CDR2 YNNKEL, per germline (reference sequence). The CDR3 sequence is 15 residues long. The CDR3 sequence: CASSPNGGLSYEQYF. CDR3 coding DNA: TGTGCCAGCAGCCCTAATGGGGGCCTTAGCTACGAGCAGTACTTC.